One T cell receptor (beta chain) is described in this entry. Its antigen is still unknown. No quality values exist for individual bases; no much larger clone is one base distant. TCR CDR3 regions were amplified from genomic DNA by multiplex PCR using the deep immunoSEQ assay. Extracted genomic DNA from each cell subset was distributed evenly across all wells of several immunoSEQ 96-well plates, and each plate was treated as a replicate. For sorted subsets, roughly 200 ng genomic DNA, equal to about 30,000 T cell genomes, was loaded into each replicate PCR. Purified libraries were quantified with a Qubit 3.0 fluorometer, sized on a Bioanalyzer 2100, and re-quantified with the KAPA Library Quantification kit. Each immunoSEQ 96-well plate was sequenced on its own single-read 150-cycle Illumina NextSeq 550 flow cell. The study's processing was this. The immunoSEQ output contained only junctional sequences without quality scores, so filtering could not match that applied to full-length reads. To assign V/J genes and CDR3, sequences were annotated using PyIR, a Python wrapper for IgBLAST v1.9, with IMGT germline references. Reads were filtered out if the reads had weak V/J assignments (E-value above 1e-6), no CDR3, stop codons, out-of-frame junctions, or ambiguous translated residues. V3J clonotypes were defined as sequences sharing the same inferred V gene, J gene, and CDR3 amino acid sequence. The percentage overlap between two repertoires was calculated by dividing the number of shared unique clonotypes by the size of the smaller repertoire. RTK rarefaction, the Chao1 estimator, and Recon v2.1 estimates of unobserved clonotypes were used to assess repertoire richness. Generation probabilities were computed with OLGA for all TCRbeta clonotypes obtained by the gDNA method from four donors. TCRdb retrieved this table from immuneACCESS and kept in-frame rearrangements only. Not all clones are present; in checked studies, unresolved V genes account for under half, and no reason is known for the remainder. D and trimming were read from the DNA, whereas the V and J calls and clone size are those reported in that table. The sample data list roughly 2 million clones, and just under 95% of these were observed just once. The ten top clones hold more than 0.95% of the sample.

CDR1 and CDR2 are read off the germline V gene (reference sequence) as LNHDA and SQIVND. Counted from cysteine to phenylalanine, this CDR3 has 14 amino acids. CDR3 DNA is the only sequence kept; it has 42 bases, read in frame from the first base. The V end gives up 5 bases and the J end 6 bases, leaving 7 bases in the junction not matched to a gene. This entry is derived from a study of shared clonotypes between healthy human individuals (dated by TCRdb to the early 2020s). For the study in its entirety: The cohort included three men and two women between 18 and 49 years of age. For each donor, CD4 naive and CD4 memory were each given three plates, CD8 naive was given two plates, and CD8 memory was given one plate. To estimate repertoire size and how much clonotype sharing occurs between individuals, the study deeply sequenced the blood TCR repertoires of five healthy adults. To increase sequencing depth and limit assay-specific biases, different laboratories used diverse techniques to prepare libraries and sequence TCR repertoires. Leukapheresis yielded between about 0.94 and 8.9 billion PBMCs per donor. The study at large found these results: Incomplete sequencing was indicated by rarefaction of sorted-subset datasets, despite the large sequencing depth. Clonotypes shared by all four sorted-subset donors showed higher generation probabilities than non-shared clonotypes. The small number of donors limited the genetic and exposure-history diversity represented. Naive subsets generally had larger estimated clonotype richness than memory subsets did. Only blood was sampled, and tissue TCR repertoires likely differ from those in blood. When a handful of donors were compared, the shared fraction of clonotypes was about 5% for naive CD4, around 3.5% for naive CD8, about 2.5% for memory CD4, and 0.35% to 0.4% for memory CD8. Pairwise subsampling indicated that sequencing depth was expected to affect the degree of clonotype sharing among donors.

CD8 naive samples were CD45RO-negative cells positively selected for CCR7, giving a CD45RA+CCR7+ population that excluded TemRA cells. Healthy HIV-negative adults with no recently reported acute infections or vaccinations were included as donors. Every donor was a Caucasian adult living in Nashville, Tennessee, USA. Blood was obtained by leukapheresis, after which PBMCs were separated by Ficoll-Histopaque density gradient centrifugation and cryopreserved in liquid nitrogen vapor phase. Analytical flow cytometry was used to check the purity and quantity of each magnetically sorted T cell population. Genomic DNA was isolated from every sorted fraction and measured by UV absorbance on a Nanodrop 2000c.

The clonotype originates from a man aged 18 to 29 in good health. This chain is built from TRBV19 and TRBJ1-2, with TRBD1 matching 9 junction bases. What was sequenced was naive CD8+ T cells sorted from blood. The sample's cell subset or site, from its label and the paper: CD45RA+CCR7+. The bases are TGTGCCAGTAGTTCCCCATGGACAGGGGATGGCTACACCTTC. Translation gives CASSSPWTGDGYTF.